The 8 T cell receptor beta chains below all came from one sample that was sequenced in a study of blood T cell repertoires in COVID-19. Sequenced by immunoSEQ multiplex PCR; TCRdb stores in-frame clones only, minus some. The sample lists a few hundred thousand clones, 85% occurring once. Sample: peripheral blood. The receptors come from a man aged 45 to 65 with active or convalescent COVID-19.

This chain links TRBV18 with TRBJ1-3; D perhaps matches TRBD1 (6 bases). The CDR3 is 16 residues long. Per the germline V gene, CDR1 is KGHSH and CDR2 is LQKENI. With 2 bases removed from V and 2 bases from J, the gap between germline ends came to 13 bases. The CDR3 DNA reads TGTGCCAGCTCACCAAACCCGACAGGAACTGGAAACACCATATATTTT. Its protein product is CASSPNPTGTGNTIYF.

The chain employs TRBV4-2 and TRBJ2-7; a weak D match, TRBD1 (6 bases). This CDR3 contains 14 residues. Germline V gene sequence: CDR1 LGHNA, CDR2 YNFKEQ. V lost 1 base and J lost 6, with 13 bases in between. The CDR3 nucleotides are TGTGCCAGCAGCCAAGTCGTACAGGGTGTCGAGCAGTACTTC. Translated: CASSQVVQGVEQYF.

V usage is TRBV27 and J usage is TRBJ2-1; 7 bases are a match to TRBD1. In germline, CDR1 is MNHEY, CDR2 SMNVEV (reference sequence). V shed 8 bases and J 3 bases; nucleotides not matched to a gene: 1. The CDR3 has 12 amino acids. Here the CDR3 reads CASGQVYNEQFF. In nucleotides, the CDR3 is TGTGCCAGCGGACAGGTCTACAATGAGCAGTTCTTC.

The V call is TRBV4-1, the J call TRBJ2-1; 12 positions match TRBD2. V lost 8 bases to trimming and J lost 9 bases; unmatched junction nucleotides: 11. From germline, CDR1 is MGHRA and CDR2 YSYEKL. CDR3 length equals 15 residues. The CDR3 DNA reads TGCGCCAGCCACCACGGGACTAGCGGGTCACCTGAGCAGTTCTTC. As protein: CASHHGTSGSPEQFF.

The chain carries TRBV7-9 and TRBJ2-2, with a possible D match to TRBD1 (5 bases). Germline V gives CDR1 SEHNR, CDR2 FQNEAQ (reference sequence). Trimming pared 0 bases from V and 7 bases from J, leaving 6 bases between. The CDR3 contains 13 residues. Here the CDR3 reads CASSLARVGELFF. CDR3 nucleotides: TGTGCCAGCAGCTTAGCCAGGGTCGGGGAGCTGTTTTTT.

J is TRBJ1-6 and V is TRBV19; TRBD1 matches at 8 bases. The CDR3 totals 15 residues. Per the germline V gene, CDR1 is LNHDA and CDR2 is SQIVND (reference sequence). The trim removed 5 bases at V and 2 bases at J, leaving 2 bases unmatched. In DNA, the CDR3 is TGTGCCAGTAGTGACAGGGGTACCTATAATTCACCCCTCCACTTT. It translates to CASSDRGTYNSPLHF.

The genes are TRBV6-7 and TRBJ1-6, with 7 bases that match TRBD1. TRBV6-7 is annotated as an ORF whose role is uncertain. This CDR3 comprises 16 residues. After removal of 2 bases from V and 10 bases from J, the junction contained 11 bases not matched to a gene. The CDR3 coding sequence is TGTGCCAGCAGTTACGGCCACAGGGGACGGGAGTCACCCCTCCACTTT. Translating gives CASSYGHRGRESPLHF.

The chain is built from TRBV7-9 and TRBJ2-7; 7 bases agree with TRBD2. CDR3 size: 14 residues. Trimming took 5 bases from V and 4 from J; bases not matched to a gene: 8. CDR1 and CDR2 from the germline V gene are SEHNR and FQNEAQ (reference sequence). As DNA, the CDR3 is TGTGCCAGCAGCCTCGGGAGGTCAGCGTACGAGCAGTACTTC. It yields the protein CASSLGRSAYEQYF.